This entry lists 32 T cell receptor beta chains sequenced from one sample in a study of blood T cell repertoires in COVID-19. The protocol was immunoSEQ multiplex PCR, while the TCRdb copy is restricted to in-frame clones and leaves out a portion. Seen here are tens of thousands of clones, approximately 86% observed once, and the top ten hold 1.2%. Sequenced material: peripheral blood. The receptors shown here come from a man in his forties with acute or convalescent COVID-19.

The chain uses TRBV25-1 and TRBJ2-1; D is undetermined. Per the germline V gene, CDR1 is MGHDK and CDR2 is SYGVNS. The CDR3 has 15 amino acids. V gave up 2 bases and J gave up 5 bases, with 13 bases separating them. The CDR3 DNA is TGTGCCAGCAGTGAAGTTAATAGGCTAGACAATGAGCAGTTCTTC. As protein: CASSEVNRLDNEQFF.

This clone was seen just once. The V and J genes are TRBV24-1 and TRBJ2-5; 9 bases agree with TRBD2. This CDR3 comprises 14 residues. The germline CDR1 and CDR2 sequences are KGHDR and SFDVKD. V gave up 7 bases and J gave up 0 bases; unmatched junction bases: 2. The CDR3 DNA reads TGTGCCACCAGCGCGGGAGGGGACCAAGAGACCCAGTACTTC. Its protein is CATSAGGDQETQYF.

This chain joins TRBV19 and TRBJ1-2; unclear D gene. The CDR3 has 17 amino acids. Trimming left V 5 bases short and J 4 bases short, with 23 bases between. Germline loops: CDR1 LNHDA, CDR2 SQIVND (reference sequence). This CDR3 is CASSFGIEGLGFYGYTF. For the CDR3, the DNA is TGTGCCAGTAGTTTTGGGATTGAGGGTCTCGGTTTCTATGGCTACACCTTC.

This clone was observed a few times. This chain joins TRBV7-2 and TRBJ2-2; 9 bases fit TRBD1. The CDR3 is made up of 16 amino acids. The ends lost 3 bases at V and 1 base at J; junction bases unmatched: 3. Germline assignment: CDR1 SGHTA and CDR2 FQGNSA. CDR3 in amino acids: CASSFRTGVNTGELFF. CDR3 nucleotides: TGTGCCAGCAGCTTCCGGACAGGGGTGAACACCGGGGAGCTGTTTTTT.

This clone was counted a single time. This rearrangement joins TRBV12-5 to TRBJ1-2; TRBD1 agrees at 9 bases. V lost 0 bases, J lost 8 bases, and 7 bases stayed unmatched. Germline-derived CDR1 and CDR2 are LGHNT and FRNRAP. CDR3 length: 15 amino acids. This CDR3 is CASGLVLGQGPGYTF. CDR3 DNA: TGTGCTAGTGGTTTGGTATTGGGACAGGGTCCCGGCTACACCTTC.

This clone was observed a few times. The chain joins TRBV7-9 to TRBJ1-6, with a possible D match to TRBD1 (6 bases). The ends were cut back, 4 bases at V and 10 bases at J, with 23 bases in the middle. This CDR3 contains 17 residues. Per germline, CDR1 SEHNR and CDR2 FQNEAQ (reference sequence). Here the CDR3 reads CASSSTGQLTGISPLHF. The CDR3 nucleotides are TGTGCCAGCAGCTCTACTGGACAGTTGACGGGGATCTCACCCCTCCACTTT.

This chain connects TRBV11-3 to TRBJ1-6, with TRBD1 matching 7 bases. The CDR3 is 15 amino acids. The trim removed 5 bases at V and 6 bases at J, leaving 7 bases unmatched. Germline V gene data show CDR1 as SGHNT and CDR2 as YENEEA. The CDR3 loop reads CASSAAGGTNSPLHF. The CDR3 DNA follows: TGTGCCAGCAGCGCCGCAGGGGGAACTAATTCACCCCTCCACTTT.

This sequence joins TRBV5-1 and TRBJ2-7; 8 bases agree with TRBD1. CDR3 length equals 14 residues. V gave up 7 bases and J gave up 6 bases; unmatched junction bases: 12. Germline V gene sequence: CDR1 SGHRS, CDR2 YFSETQ. As DNA, the CDR3 is TGCGCCAGCGGCGGTGGACAGGGAGACACCGAGCAGTACTTC. As protein: CASGGGQGDTEQYF. Full variable domain (missing parts from reference TRBV5-1 and TRBJ2-7): KAGVTQTPRYLIKTRGQQVTLSCSPISGHRSVSWYQQTPGQGLQFLFEYFSETQRNKGNFPGRFSGRQFSNSRSEMNVSTLELGDSALYLCASGGGQGDTEQYFGPGTRLTVT.

This clone was counted between two and nine times. The chain carries TRBV30 and TRBJ1-1; weak D call: TRBD1 (6 bases). Germline V gene data show CDR1 as GTSNPN and CDR2 as SVGIG (reference sequence). CDR3 size: 11 residues. V lost 7 bases to trimming and J lost 4 bases, with 10 bases between them. CDR3 loop: CAYSGVTEAFF. In DNA form, the CDR3 reads TGTGCCTATTCAGGGGTCACTGAAGCTTTCTTT.

The table lists this clone with a count of one. The J gene is TRBJ1-5, the V gene TRBV19; no reliable D call. Trimming pared 3 bases from V and 5 bases from J, leaving 11 bases between. Germline CDR1 LNHDA, CDR2 SQIVND (reference sequence). The CDR3 is 14 residues long. The CDR3: CASSINPRDQPQHF. CDR3 sequence (DNA): TGTGCCAGTAGTATTAACCCGAGGGATCAGCCCCAGCATTTT. The full variable domain, completed using reference TRBV19 and TRBJ1-5, is DGGITQSPKYLFRKEGQNVTLSCEQNLNHDAMYWYRQDPGQGLRLIYYSQIVNDFQKGDIAEGYSVSREKKESFPLTVTSAQKNPTAFYLCASSINPRDQPQHFGDGTRLSIL.

The rearrangement links TRBV24-1 to TRBJ2-2; D call uncertain. V was shortened by 7 bases and J by 0 bases, with 8 bases between the two germline ends. The CDR3 covers 14 residues. Germline V gene lookup returns CDR1 KGHDR and CDR2 SFDVKD. In nucleotides, the CDR3 is TGTGCCACCAGCCCGAGCGCGAACACCGGGGAGCTGTTTTTT. This translates into CATSPSANTGELFF.

V and J are TRBV5-6 and TRBJ1-4; D unclear. CDR1 is SGHDT and CDR2 is YYEEEE in the germline V gene. This CDR3 has 14 residues. Trimming took 4 bases from V and 0 from J, leaving 7 bases between them. The CDR3 DNA follows: TGTGCCAGCAGCACGGGGACAACTAATGAAAAACTGTTTTTT. It specifies CASSTGTTNEKLFF.

A few counts support this clone. This sequence joins TRBV14 and TRBJ1-1; unclear D gene. Germline V lookup: CDR1 SGHDN, CDR2 FVKESK. The CDR3 has 13 residues. The V end lost 1 base, the J end lost 3 bases, and 6 bases lay between the germline ends. The CDR3 DNA reads as TGTGCCAGCAGCCAAGTTCCATACACTGAAGCTTTCTTT. Encoded protein: CASSQVPYTEAFF. The full variable domain, rest sourced from reference TRBV14 and TRBJ1-1, is EAGVTQFPSHSVIEKGQTVTLRCDPISGHDNLYWYRRVMGKEIKFLLHFVKESKQDESGMPNNRFLAERTGGTYSTLKVQPAELEDSGVYFCASSQVPYTEAFFGQGTRLTVV.

The chain recombines TRBV5-1 with TRBJ1-1, with D perhaps matching TRBD1 (6 bases). The CDR3 is 14 amino acids. Trimming removed 3 bases from V and 1 base from J, with 10 bases in between. Germline-derived CDR1 and CDR2 are SGHRS and YFSETQ. The CDR3 DNA sequence: TGCGCCAGCAGCTCCGACAGGAGGAACACTGAAGCTTTCTTT. Encoded protein: CASSSDRRNTEAFF.

The chain employs TRBV4-2 and TRBJ1-4; weak D call: TRBD1 (5 bases). The CDR3 is made up of 15 amino acids. V lost 3 bases and J lost 8, with 16 bases in between. Germline CDR1 LGHNA, CDR2 YNFKEQ. Written as DNA, the CDR3 is TGTGCCAGCAGCCACCCGGGGGAAGACCTCGAAAAACTGTTTTTT. It specifies CASSHPGEDLEKLFF.

This clone has a single count. This chain connects TRBV11-2 to TRBJ1-4; D is undetermined. The CDR3 is made up of 16 amino acids. V was cut by 0 bases and J by 4 bases, with 12 bases left in between. CDR1 and CDR2 (germline): SGHAT, FQNNGV. The CDR3 coding sequence is TGTGCCAGCAGCTTAGAGTGTGGTCAGCGTAATGAAAAACTGTTTTTT. Translating gives CASSLECGQRNEKLFF.

This clone was picked up a small number of times. The chain joins TRBV5-1 to TRBJ2-7; D is perhaps TRBD2 (6 bases). With 3 bases removed from V and 3 bases from J, the gap between germline ends came to 13 bases. Germline CDR1 and CDR2: SGHRS and YFSETQ. CDR3 length: 14 amino acids. DNA of the CDR3: TGCGCCAGCAGCTCGTCCGGGAGCCTCTACGAGCAGTACTTC. It translates to CASSSSGSLYEQYF.

This clone was recorded once. V gene TRBV30 combines with J gene TRBJ2-3; D is ambiguous. The V end lost 1 base, the J end lost 1 base, and 3 bases lay between the germline ends. CDR1 is GTSNPN and CDR2 is SVGIG in the germline V gene (reference sequence). This CDR3 has 12 amino acids. The CDR3 DNA sequence: TGTGCCTGGAGTGCCGGCACAGATACGCAGTATTTT. Its translation: CAWSAGTDTQYF. Drawing the rest from reference TRBV30 and TRBJ2-3, the complete variable domain is SQTIHQWPATLVQPVGSPLSLECTVEGTSNPNLYWYRQAAGRGLQLLFYSVGIGQISSEVPQNLSASRPQDRQFILSSKKLLLSDSGFYLCAWSAGTDTQYFGPGTRLTVL.

The rearrangement joins TRBV29-1 to TRBJ1-1; D might be TRBD1 (5 bases). This CDR3 is built from 12 residues. V shed 2 bases and J shed 3 bases, with 7 bases lying between them. The germline V gene has CDR1 SQVTM and CDR2 ANQGSEA. The CDR3 DNA is TGCAGCGTTGAAAGGGACTACACTGAAGCTTTCTTT. It translates to CSVERDYTEAFF.

This chain joins TRBV7-9 and TRBJ2-1; the match to TRBD2 covers 11 bases. The CDR3 has 13 amino acids. CDR1 is SEHNR and CDR2 is FQNEAQ in the germline V gene (reference sequence). V dropped 10 bases and J dropped 4; count of bases not matched to a gene: 3. The DNA for the CDR3 is TGTGCCACCCTAGCGGGGGGTTACAATGAGCAGTTCTTC. Residues: CATLAGGYNEQFF.

The rearrangement links TRBV19 to TRBJ1-1; D is undetermined. V was cut by 2 bases and J by 2 bases, with 6 bases left in between. The CDR3 loop spans 13 amino acids. The germline gives CDR1 LNHDA, CDR2 SQIVND (reference sequence). CDR3 region: CASSIPVNTEAFF. The CDR3 nucleotides read TGTGCCAGTAGTATACCGGTCAACACTGAAGCTTTCTTT. Drawing the rest from reference TRBV19 and TRBJ1-1, the complete variable domain is DGGITQSPKYLFRKEGQNVTLSCEQNLNHDAMYWYRQDPGQGLRLIYYSQIVNDFQKGDIAEGYSVSREKKESFPLTVTSAQKNPTAFYLCASSIPVNTEAFFGQGTRLTVV.

The chain links TRBV6-1 to TRBJ1-5; TRBD1 aligns across 7 bases. Trimming removed 2 bases from V and 6 bases from J; junction bases left unmatched: 10. CDR3 length equals 16 residues. Per germline, CDR1 MNHNS and CDR2 SASEGT. The CDR3 DNA is TGTGCCAGCAGTGAACCGACAGGGATCGGACTTCAGCCCCAGCATTTT. Translation gives CASSEPTGIGLQPQHF.

The chain joins TRBV3-1 (or the pseudogene TRBV3-2) to TRBJ2-2; TRBD2 might be the D (6 bases). Germline loops: CDR1 LGHDT, CDR2 YNNKEL (reference sequence). The CDR3 runs to 17 residues. Trimming pared 2 bases from V and 0 bases from J, leaving 13 bases between. DNA for the CDR3: TGTGCCAGCAGCCAAAGGGCGGGACGCTCGAACACCGGGGAGCTGTTTTTT. This gives the protein CASSQRAGRSNTGELFF.

This clone has only one observation. This chain connects TRBV18 to TRBJ1-1, with unresolved D. The germline gives CDR1 KGHSH, CDR2 LQKENI. V lost 1 base and J 3 bases, leaving 9 bases between the germline ends. The CDR3 is 14 amino acids. CDR3 DNA: TGTGCCAGCTCACCACGACTTGAGGACACTGAAGCTTTCTTT. Protein sequence: CASSPRLEDTEAFF. The entire variable domain, with the rest obtained from reference TRBV18 and TRBJ1-1, is as follows: NAGVMQNPRHLVRRRGQEARLRCSPMKGHSHVYWYRQLPEEGLKFMVYLQKENIIDESGMPKERFSAEFPKEGPSILRIQQVVRGDSAAYFCASSPRLEDTEAFFGQGTRLTVV.

This chain connects TRBV5-6 to TRBJ2-5; TRBD1 is a possible D gene (6 bases). The germline V and J ends were trimmed by 4 bases and 3 bases, with 19 bases remaining between them. CDR1 is SGHDT and CDR2 is YYEEEE in the germline V gene. The CDR3 is made up of 16 amino acids. DNA of the CDR3: TGTGCCAGCAGCCTCAATTTACAGGGAATAGAAGAGACCCAGTACTTC. Its protein is CASSLNLQGIEETQYF.

The CDR3 DNA is TGTGCCAGCAGCCCGACAGGGAGCCAGCCCCAGCATTTT. It translates to CASSPTGSQPQHF. The V gene is TRBV6-5, the J gene TRBJ1-5; 7 bases line up with TRBD1. After removal of 6 bases from V and 7 bases from J, the junction contained 6 bases not matched to a gene. Germline V gene data show CDR1 as MNHEY and CDR2 as SVGAGI. The CDR3 spans 13 residues.

V and J are TRBV6-5 and TRBJ2-7, with D perhaps matching TRBD2 (6 bases). CDR3 size: 13 residues. Between the trimmed V and J ends, which lost 6 bases and 7 bases, there was a span of 16 bases. The V gene's germline CDR1 is MNHEY and CDR2 SVGAGI. CDR3 residues: CASRSEGTREQYF. CDR3 sequence (DNA): TGTGCCAGCAGATCGGAGGGGACGAGGGAGCAGTACTTC.

V gene TRBV11-2 combines with J gene TRBJ2-1; D possibly corresponds to TRBD1 (6 bases). The V end was cut by 5 bases, the J end by 7 bases, with 12 bases between. The V gene's germline CDR1 is SGHAT and CDR2 FQNNGV. This CDR3 contains 13 residues. CDR3 coding DNA: TGTGCCAGCAGCCCCTTACAGGGAAATGAGCAGTTCTTC. Translating it yields CASSPLQGNEQFF. Together with reference TRBV11-2 and TRBJ2-1, the CDR3 gives the full variable domain: EAGVAQSPRYKIIEKRQSVAFWCNPISGHATLYWYQQILGQGPKLLIQFQNNGVVDDSQLPKDRFSAERLKGVDSTLKIQPAKLEDSAVYLCASSPLQGNEQFFGPGTRLTVL.

The rearrangement links TRBV5-8 to TRBJ2-7; D is unclear. Germline CDR1 reads SGHTS; CDR2 reads YDEGEE. This CDR3 spans 16 amino acids. Between the trimmed V and J ends, which lost 3 bases and 0 bases, there was a span of 16 bases. Written as DNA, the CDR3 is TGTGCCAGCAGCTCTTCGAGACACCTCCTCTCCTACGAGCAGTACTTC. This gives the protein CASSSSRHLLSYEQYF.

V usage is TRBV14 and J usage is TRBJ2-3; a weak D match, TRBD1 (5 bases). V was clipped by 6 bases and J by 4 bases, with 14 bases between them. Per the germline V gene, CDR1 is SGHDN and CDR2 is FVKESK. The CDR3 is 14 amino acids. DNA for the CDR3: TGTGCCAGCAGTCTTCGGGTGGGGCCAGATACGCAGTATTTT. Encoded protein: CASSLRVGPDTQYF.

This rearrangement joins TRBV30 to TRBJ1-1; TRBD1 might be the D (5 bases). Germline CDR1 and CDR2: GTSNPN and SVGIG (reference sequence). V lost 2 bases to trimming and J lost 4 bases, with 11 bases between them. The CDR3 is made up of 13 amino acids. The CDR3 loop is CAWSWSGGTEAFF. The CDR3 nucleotides read TGTGCCTGGAGTTGGAGCGGGGGCACTGAAGCTTTCTTT.

V usage is TRBV5-6 and J usage is TRBJ1-3, with a possible D match to TRBD1 (6 bases). This CDR3 region has 15 residues. Germline assignment: CDR1 SGHDT and CDR2 YYEEEE. The ends were cut back, 3 bases at V and 3 bases at J, with 13 bases in the middle. CDR3 nucleotide sequence: TGTGCCAGCAGCTCCCCGCAGGGGCTTGGAAACACCATATATTTT. This translates into CASSSPQGLGNTIYF.